The T cell receptor beta chain under discussion was sequenced for a study of cytomegalovirus exposure and HLA in healthy donors. In the PCR, 60 Vbeta and 13 Jbeta primers were used. The data were produced by immunoSEQ multiplex PCR, yet TCRdb's version contains in-frame clones alone and is incomplete. The sample has under 200,000 clones, just under 80% seen once; the top ten hold 2.5% to 4%. Per the germline V gene, CDR1 is SGHDT and CDR2 is YYEEEE. V lost 0 bases and J lost 6, with 10 bases in between. The CDR3 has 14 residues. The chain couples TRBV5-6 to TRBJ1-5; no reliable D call. The material sequenced was PBMCs. The clonotype comes from a woman aged 50 to 60 in good health and CMV-seropositive. This chain's CDR3 is CASSLGRVPQPQHF. For the CDR3, the DNA is TGTGCCAGCAGCTTGGGCCGGGTTCCTCAGCCCCAGCATTTT.